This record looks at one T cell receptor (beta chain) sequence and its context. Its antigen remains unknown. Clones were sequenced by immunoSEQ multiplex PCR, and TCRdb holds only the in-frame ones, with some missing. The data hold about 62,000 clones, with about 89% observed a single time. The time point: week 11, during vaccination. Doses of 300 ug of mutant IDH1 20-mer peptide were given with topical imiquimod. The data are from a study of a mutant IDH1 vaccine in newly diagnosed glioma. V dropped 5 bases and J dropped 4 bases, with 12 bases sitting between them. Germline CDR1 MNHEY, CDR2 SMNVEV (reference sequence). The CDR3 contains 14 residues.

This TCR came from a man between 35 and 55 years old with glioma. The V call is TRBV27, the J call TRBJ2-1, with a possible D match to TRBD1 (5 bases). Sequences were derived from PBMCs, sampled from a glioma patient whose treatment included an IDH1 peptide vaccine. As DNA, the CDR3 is TGTGCCAGCAGTCTCCAGACAGCGTACAATGAGCAGTTCTTC. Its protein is CASSLQTAYNEQFF.